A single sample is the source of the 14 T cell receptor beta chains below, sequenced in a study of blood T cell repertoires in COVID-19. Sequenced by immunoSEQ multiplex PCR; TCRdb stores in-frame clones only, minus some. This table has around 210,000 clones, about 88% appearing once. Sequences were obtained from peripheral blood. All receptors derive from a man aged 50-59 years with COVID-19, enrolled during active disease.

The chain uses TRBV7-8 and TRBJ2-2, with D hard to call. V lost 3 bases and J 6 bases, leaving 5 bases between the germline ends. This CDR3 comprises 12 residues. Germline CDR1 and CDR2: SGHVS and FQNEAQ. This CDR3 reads CASSFPAGELFF. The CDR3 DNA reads TGTGCCAGCAGCTTTCCCGCCGGGGAGCTGTTTTTT.

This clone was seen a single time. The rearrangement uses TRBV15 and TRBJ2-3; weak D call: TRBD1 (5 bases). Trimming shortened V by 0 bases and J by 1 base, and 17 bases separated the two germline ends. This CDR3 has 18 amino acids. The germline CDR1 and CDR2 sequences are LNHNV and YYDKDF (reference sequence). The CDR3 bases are TGTGCCACCAGCAGAGACCCCGCCCTTGGGGCCGGCACAGATACGCAGTATTTT. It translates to CATSRDPALGAGTDTQYF.

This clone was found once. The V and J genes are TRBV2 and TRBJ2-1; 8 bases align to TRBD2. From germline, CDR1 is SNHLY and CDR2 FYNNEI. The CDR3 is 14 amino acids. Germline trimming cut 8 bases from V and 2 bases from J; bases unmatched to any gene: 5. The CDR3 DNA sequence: TGTGCCAGCGAGCGGGAGTCAACCTACAATGAGCAGTTCTTC. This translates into CASERESTYNEQFF.

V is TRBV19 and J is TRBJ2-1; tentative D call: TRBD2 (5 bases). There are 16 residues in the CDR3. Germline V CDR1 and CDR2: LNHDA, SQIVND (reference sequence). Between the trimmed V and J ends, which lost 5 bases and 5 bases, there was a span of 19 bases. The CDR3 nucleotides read TGTGCCAGTAGTCCCCATGACTACAACGCGGACAATGAGCAGTTCTTC. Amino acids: CASSPHDYNADNEQFF. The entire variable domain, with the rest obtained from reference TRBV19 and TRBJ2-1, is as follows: DGGITQSPKYLFRKEGQNVTLSCEQNLNHDAMYWYRQDPGQGLRLIYYSQIVNDFQKGDIAEGYSVSREKKESFPLTVTSAQKNPTAFYLCASSPHDYNADNEQFFGPGTRLTVL.

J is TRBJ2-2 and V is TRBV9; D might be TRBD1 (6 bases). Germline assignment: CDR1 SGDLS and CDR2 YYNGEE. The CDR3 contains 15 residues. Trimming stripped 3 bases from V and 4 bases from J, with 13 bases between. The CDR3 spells CASSAWTASTGELFF. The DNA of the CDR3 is TGTGCCAGCAGCGCATGGACAGCGTCCACCGGGGAGCTGTTTTTT. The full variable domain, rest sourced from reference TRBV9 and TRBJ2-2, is DSGVTQTPKHLITATGQRVTLRCSPRSGDLSVYWYQQSLDQGLQFLIQYYNGEERAKGNILERFSAQQFPDLHSELNLSSLELGDSALYFCASSAWTASTGELFFGEGSRLTVL.

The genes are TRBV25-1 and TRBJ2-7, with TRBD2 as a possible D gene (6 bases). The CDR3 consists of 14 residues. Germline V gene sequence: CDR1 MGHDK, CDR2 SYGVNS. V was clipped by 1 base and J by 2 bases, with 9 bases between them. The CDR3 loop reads CASSEWGLPYEQYF. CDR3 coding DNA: TGTGCCAGCAGTGAATGGGGACTTCCCTACGAGCAGTACTTC.

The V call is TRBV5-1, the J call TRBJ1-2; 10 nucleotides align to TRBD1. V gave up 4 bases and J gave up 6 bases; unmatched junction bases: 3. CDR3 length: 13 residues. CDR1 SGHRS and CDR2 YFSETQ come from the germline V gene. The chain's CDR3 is CASSGQGEHGYTF. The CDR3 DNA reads TGCGCCAGCAGCGGACAGGGGGAGCATGGCTACACCTTC.

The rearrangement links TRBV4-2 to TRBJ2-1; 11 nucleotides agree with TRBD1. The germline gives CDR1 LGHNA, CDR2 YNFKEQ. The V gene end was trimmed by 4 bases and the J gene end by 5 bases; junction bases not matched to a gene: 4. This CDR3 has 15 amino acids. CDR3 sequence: CASSPRDRGNNEQFF. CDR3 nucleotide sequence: TGTGCCAGCAGCCCTAGGGACAGGGGGAACAATGAGCAGTTCTTC.

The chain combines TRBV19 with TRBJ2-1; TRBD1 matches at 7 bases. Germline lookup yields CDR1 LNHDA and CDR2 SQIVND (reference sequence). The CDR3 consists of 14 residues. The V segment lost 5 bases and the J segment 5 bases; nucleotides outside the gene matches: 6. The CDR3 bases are TGTGCCAGTAGTTTTGGGACAGTAGACAATGAGCAGTTCTTC. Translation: CASSFGTVDNEQFF.

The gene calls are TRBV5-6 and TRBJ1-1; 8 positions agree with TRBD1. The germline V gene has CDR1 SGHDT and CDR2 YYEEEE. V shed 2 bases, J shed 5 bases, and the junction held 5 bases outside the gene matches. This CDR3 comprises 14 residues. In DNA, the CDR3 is TGTGCCAGCAGCTTTTCGGACAGGGAAACTGAAGCTTTCTTT. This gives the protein CASSFSDRETEAFF.

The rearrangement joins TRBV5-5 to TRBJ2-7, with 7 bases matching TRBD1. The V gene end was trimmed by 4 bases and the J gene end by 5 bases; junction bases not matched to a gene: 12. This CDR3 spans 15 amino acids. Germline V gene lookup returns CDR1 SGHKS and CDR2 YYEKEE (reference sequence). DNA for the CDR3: TGTGCCAGCAGCCCAGAAACCCACAGGGGTGACGAGCAGTACTTC. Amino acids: CASSPETHRGDEQYF.

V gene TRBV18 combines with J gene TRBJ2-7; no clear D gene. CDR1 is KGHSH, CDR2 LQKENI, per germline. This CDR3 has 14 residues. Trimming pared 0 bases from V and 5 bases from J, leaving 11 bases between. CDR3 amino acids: CASSPPGSPDEQYF. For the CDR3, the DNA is TGTGCCAGCTCACCACCCGGGTCTCCTGACGAGCAGTACTTC.

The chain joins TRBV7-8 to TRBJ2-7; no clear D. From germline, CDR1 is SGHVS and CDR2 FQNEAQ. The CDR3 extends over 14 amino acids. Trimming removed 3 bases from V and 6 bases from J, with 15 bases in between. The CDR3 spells CASSLALTTGEQYF. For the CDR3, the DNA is TGTGCCAGCAGCTTGGCCTTGACGACGGGCGAGCAGTACTTC.

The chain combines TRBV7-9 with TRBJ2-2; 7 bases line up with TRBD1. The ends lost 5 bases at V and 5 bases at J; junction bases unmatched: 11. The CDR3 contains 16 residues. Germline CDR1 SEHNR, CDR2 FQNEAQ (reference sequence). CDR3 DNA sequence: TGTGCCAGCAGCCCGGCGCCGGGACAGAAAACCGGGGAGCTGTTTTTT. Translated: CASSPAPGQKTGELFF.